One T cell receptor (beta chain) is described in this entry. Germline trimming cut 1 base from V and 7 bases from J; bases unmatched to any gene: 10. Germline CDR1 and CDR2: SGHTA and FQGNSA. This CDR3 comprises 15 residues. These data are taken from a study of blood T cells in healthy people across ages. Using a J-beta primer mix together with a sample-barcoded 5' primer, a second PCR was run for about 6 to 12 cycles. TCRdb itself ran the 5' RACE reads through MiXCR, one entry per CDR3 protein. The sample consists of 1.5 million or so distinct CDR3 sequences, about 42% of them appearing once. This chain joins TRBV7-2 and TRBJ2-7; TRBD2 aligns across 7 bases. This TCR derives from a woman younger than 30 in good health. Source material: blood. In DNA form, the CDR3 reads TGTGCCAGCAGCTTAGAGACTAGCACTTACAATGAGCAGTACTTC. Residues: CASSLETSTYNEQYF.